One TCR beta chain is described in this entry. Germline CDR1 SEHNR, CDR2 FQNEAQ (reference sequence). The CDR3 totals 18 residues. V lost 5 bases and J 0 bases, leaving 20 bases between the germline ends. Original methodology: The authors estimated nucleated cell counts from reference gene primer amplification. Libraries were prepared by immunoSEQ multiplex PCR; TCRdb keeps only in-frame clonotypes and omits some of them. V and J calls and clone size are given by that table; D and trimming were obtained from the DNA. The table lists fewer than 400,000 clones, about 87% of them singletons. Across fewer than 25 US areas, participants ranged in age from roughly 18 to 89 years. Which cohort a participant joined came from the clinical history participants gave. These data are taken from a study of blood T cell repertoires in COVID-19. About the research overall: The samples span acute and convalescent COVID-19 from the United States, Italy and Spain.

Sequenced: PBMCs or T cells enriched from blood (not recorded which). The source of this sequence is a woman aged 18 to 35 who had recovered from COVID-19. This chain uses TRBV7-9 with TRBJ1-3, with D maybe TRBD1 (6 bases). The CDR3 here is CASSVRTAGDNSGNTIYF. CDR3 sequence (DNA): TGTGCCAGCAGCGTAAGAACCGCAGGGGACAACTCTGGAAACACCATATATTTT.